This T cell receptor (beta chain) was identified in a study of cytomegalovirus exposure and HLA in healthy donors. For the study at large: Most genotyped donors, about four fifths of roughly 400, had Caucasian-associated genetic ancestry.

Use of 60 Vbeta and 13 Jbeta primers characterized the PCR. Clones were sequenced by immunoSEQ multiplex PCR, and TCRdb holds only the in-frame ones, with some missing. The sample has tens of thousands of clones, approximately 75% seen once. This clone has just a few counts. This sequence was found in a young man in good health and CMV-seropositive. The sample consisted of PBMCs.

In DNA, the CDR3 is TGCGCCAGTCGACAGGGGGCGCGGGGCACCGGGGAGCTGTTTTTT. This sequence encodes CASRQGARGTGELFF. The V and J genes are TRBV10-2 and TRBJ2-2; 10 bases agree with TRBD1. The V segment lost 9 bases and the J segment 4 bases; nucleotides outside the gene matches: 8. CDR1 WSHSY and CDR2 SAAADI come from the germline V gene. This CDR3 contains 15 residues.